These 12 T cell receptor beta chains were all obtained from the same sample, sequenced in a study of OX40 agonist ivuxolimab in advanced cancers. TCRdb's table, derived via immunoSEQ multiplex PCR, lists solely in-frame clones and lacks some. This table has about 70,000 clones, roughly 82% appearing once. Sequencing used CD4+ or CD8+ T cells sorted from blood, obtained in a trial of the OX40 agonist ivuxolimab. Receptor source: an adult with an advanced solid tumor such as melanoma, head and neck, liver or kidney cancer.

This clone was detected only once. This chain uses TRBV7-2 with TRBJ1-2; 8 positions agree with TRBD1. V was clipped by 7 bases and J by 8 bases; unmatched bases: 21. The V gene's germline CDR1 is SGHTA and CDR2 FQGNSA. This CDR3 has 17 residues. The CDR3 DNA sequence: TGTGCCAGCACCCGAGGCTGGGCCCTCAGGGGGCGCGGGGGCTACACCTTC. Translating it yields CASTRGWALRGRGGYTF.

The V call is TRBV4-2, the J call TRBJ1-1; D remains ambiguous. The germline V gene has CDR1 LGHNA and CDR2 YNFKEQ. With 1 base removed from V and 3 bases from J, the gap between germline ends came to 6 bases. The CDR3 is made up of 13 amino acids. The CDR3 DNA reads TGTGCCAGCAGCCAAGTCGGGGACACTGAAGCTTTCTTT. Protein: CASSQVGDTEAFF.

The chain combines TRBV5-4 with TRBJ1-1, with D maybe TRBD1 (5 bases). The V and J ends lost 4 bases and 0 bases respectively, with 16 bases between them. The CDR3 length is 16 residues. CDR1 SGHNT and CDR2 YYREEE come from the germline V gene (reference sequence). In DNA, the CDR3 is TGTGCCAGCAGCCCGGGGACGGAAACCATGAACACTGAAGCTTTCTTT. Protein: CASSPGTETMNTEAFF.

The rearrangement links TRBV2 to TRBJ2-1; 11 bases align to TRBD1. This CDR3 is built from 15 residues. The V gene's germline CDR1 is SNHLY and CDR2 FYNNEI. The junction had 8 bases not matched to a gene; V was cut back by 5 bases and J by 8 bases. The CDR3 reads CASSPRTGGGDEQFF. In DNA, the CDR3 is TGTGCCAGCAGTCCCAGGACAGGGGGCGGGGATGAGCAGTTCTTC.

Here the CDR3 reads CASSSLAGRYSNQPQHF. In DNA, the CDR3 is TGTGCCAGCAGTTCTCTGGCAGGGCGTTATAGCAATCAGCCCCAGCATTTT. The rearrangement links TRBV28 to TRBJ1-5, with a possible D match to TRBD1 (5 bases). Germline V gene lookup returns CDR1 MDHEN and CDR2 SYDVKM. V shed 4 bases and J shed 0 bases, with 16 bases lying between them. There are 17 residues in the CDR3.

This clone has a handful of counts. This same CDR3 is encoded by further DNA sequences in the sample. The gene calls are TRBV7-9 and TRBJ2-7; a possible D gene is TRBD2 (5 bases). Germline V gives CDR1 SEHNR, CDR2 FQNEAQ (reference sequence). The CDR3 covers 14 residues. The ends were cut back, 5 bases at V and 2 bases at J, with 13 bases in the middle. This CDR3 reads CASSLTGVTYEQYF. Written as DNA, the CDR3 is TGTGCCAGCAGCCTCACCGGGGTTACCTACGAGCAGTACTTC. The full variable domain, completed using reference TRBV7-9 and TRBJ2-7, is DTGVSQNPRHKITKRGQNVTFRCDPISEHNRLYWYRQTLGQGPEFLTYFQNEAQLEKSRLLSDRFSAERPKGSFSTLEIQRTEQGDSAMYLCASSLTGVTYEQYFGPGTRLTVT.

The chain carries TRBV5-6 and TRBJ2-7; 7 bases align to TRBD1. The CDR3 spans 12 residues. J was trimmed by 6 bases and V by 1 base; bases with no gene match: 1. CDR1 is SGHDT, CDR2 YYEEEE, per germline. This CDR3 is CASSLYRGEQYF. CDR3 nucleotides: TGTGCCAGCAGCTTGTACAGGGGCGAGCAGTACTTC.

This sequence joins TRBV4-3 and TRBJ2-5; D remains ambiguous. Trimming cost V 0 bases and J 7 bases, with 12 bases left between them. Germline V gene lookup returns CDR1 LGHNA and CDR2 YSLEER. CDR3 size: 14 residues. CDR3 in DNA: TGCGCCAGCAGCCAAGATCGCGCCGCAGGGACCCAGTACTTC. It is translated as CASSQDRAAGTQYF.

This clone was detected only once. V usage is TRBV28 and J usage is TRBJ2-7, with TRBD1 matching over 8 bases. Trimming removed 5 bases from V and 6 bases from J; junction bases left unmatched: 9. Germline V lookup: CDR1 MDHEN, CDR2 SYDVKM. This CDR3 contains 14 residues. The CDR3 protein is CASSPGQGVSEQYF. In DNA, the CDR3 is TGTGCCAGCAGTCCTGGACAGGGAGTTTCCGAGCAGTACTTC.

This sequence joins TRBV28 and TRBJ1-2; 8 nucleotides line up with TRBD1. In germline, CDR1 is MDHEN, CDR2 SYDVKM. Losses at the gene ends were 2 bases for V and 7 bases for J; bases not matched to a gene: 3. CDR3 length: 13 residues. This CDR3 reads CASSLTGGGGYTF. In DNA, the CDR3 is TGTGCCAGCAGTTTAACAGGGGGTGGTGGCTACACCTTC.

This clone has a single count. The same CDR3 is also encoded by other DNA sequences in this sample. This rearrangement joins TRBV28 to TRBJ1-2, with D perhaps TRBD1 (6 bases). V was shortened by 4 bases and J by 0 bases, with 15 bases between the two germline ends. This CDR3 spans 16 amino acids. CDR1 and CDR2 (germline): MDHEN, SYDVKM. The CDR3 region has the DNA TGTGCCAGCAGTTCCCCTGGGGGCGGAGCTAACTATGGCTACACCTTC. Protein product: CASSSPGGGANYGYTF.

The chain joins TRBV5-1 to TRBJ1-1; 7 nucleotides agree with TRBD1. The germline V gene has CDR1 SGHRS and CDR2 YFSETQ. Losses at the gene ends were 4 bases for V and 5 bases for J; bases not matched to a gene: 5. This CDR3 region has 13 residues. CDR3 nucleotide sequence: TGCGCCAGCAGCGTGCAGGGGGGGACTGAAGCTTTCTTT. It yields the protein CASSVQGGTEAFF.